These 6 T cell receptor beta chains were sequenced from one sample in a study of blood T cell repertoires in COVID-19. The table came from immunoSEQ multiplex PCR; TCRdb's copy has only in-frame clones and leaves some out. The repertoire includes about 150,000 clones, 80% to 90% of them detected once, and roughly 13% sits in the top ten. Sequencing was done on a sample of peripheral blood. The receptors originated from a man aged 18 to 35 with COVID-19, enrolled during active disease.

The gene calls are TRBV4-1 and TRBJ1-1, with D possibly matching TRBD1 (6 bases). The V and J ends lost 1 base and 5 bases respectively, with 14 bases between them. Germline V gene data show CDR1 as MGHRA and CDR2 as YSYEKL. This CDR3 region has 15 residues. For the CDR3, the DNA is TGCGCCAGCAGCCAAGGGACACGAGGGGGAACTGAAGCTTTCTTT. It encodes CASSQGTRGGTEAFF.

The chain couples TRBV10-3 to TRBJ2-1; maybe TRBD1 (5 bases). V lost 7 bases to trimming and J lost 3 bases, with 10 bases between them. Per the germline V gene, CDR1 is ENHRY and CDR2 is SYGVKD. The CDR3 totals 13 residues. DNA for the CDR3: TGTGCCATCAACGGACAAAGCTACAATGAGCAGTTCTTC. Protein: CAINGQSYNEQFF.

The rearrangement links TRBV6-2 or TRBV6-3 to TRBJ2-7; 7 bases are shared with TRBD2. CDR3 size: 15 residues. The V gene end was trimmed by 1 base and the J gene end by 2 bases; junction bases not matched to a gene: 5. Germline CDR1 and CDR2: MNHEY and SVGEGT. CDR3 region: CASSYWREPPYEQYF. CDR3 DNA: TGTGCCAGCAGTTACTGGCGGGAGCCGCCCTACGAGCAGTACTTC.

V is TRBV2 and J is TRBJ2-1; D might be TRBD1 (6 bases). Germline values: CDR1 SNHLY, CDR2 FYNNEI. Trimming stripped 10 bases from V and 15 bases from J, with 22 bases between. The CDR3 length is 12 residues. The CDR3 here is CATTGRGSGLFF. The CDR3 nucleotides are TGTGCCACAACCGGAAGGGGGTCTGGTTTGTTCTTC.

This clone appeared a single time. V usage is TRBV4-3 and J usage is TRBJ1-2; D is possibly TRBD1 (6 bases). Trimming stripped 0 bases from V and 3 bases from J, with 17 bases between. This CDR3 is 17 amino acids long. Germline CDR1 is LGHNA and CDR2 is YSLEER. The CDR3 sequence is CASSQDLSRDTDYGYTF. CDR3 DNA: TGCGCCAGCAGCCAAGATCTGTCACGGGACACGGACTATGGCTACACCTTC.

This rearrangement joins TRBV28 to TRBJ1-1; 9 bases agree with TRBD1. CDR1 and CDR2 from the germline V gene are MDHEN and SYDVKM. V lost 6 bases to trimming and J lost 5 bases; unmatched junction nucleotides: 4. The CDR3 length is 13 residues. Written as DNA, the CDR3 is TGTGCCAGCAGCCCCGGACAGGGGACTGAAGCTTTCTTT. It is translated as CASSPGQGTEAFF.